A single sample gave rise to the 24 T cell receptor beta chains below, sequenced in a study of beta chain features in type 1 diabetes. Study-wide results and limits: TCRB CDR3 length was moderately but significantly reduced in all four CD4+ subsets of Type 1 diabetes patients.

These TCRs' antigens remain unknown. Investigators reverse transcribed all isolated RNA, so they sequenced expressed TCRB transcripts. Clones were sequenced by immunoSEQ multiplex PCR, and TCRdb holds only the in-frame ones, with some missing. Of 200,000 to 300,000 clones listed, roughly 20% were seen once; the top ten hold less than 0.03%. Source material: naive CD4+ T cells from blood. These receptors came from a woman in her thirties or forties with type 1 diabetes.

This clone was observed a few times. This chain links TRBV7-9 with TRBJ1-1; D call uncertain. The V gene lost 8 bases and the J gene lost 9 bases, with 16 bases spanning the gap. This CDR3 has 12 residues. Germline loops: CDR1 SEHNR, CDR2 FQNEAQ (reference sequence). Here the CDR3 DNA reads TGTGCCAGCCCCTCCCAGGAGGAGAAAGCTTTCTTT. Its protein is CASPSQEEKAFF.

CDR3 residues: CASLGQGAGGYTF. The CDR3 nucleotides are TGTGCCAGTCTTGGACAGGGGGCGGGTGGCTACACCTTC. The V and J genes are TRBV27 and TRBJ1-2; 11 nucleotides line up with TRBD1. Germline CDR1 and CDR2: MNHEY and SMNVEV (reference sequence). The CDR3 has 13 residues. With V trimmed by 9 bases and J by 7 bases, 7 bases remained unmatched.

The sample holds a few counts of this clone. The gene calls are TRBV7-6 and TRBJ2-5; D perhaps matches TRBD2 (7 bases). The V gene lost 5 bases and the J gene lost 2 bases, with 12 bases spanning the gap. CDR1 and CDR2 from the germline V gene are SGHVS and FNYEAQ. CDR3 length equals 14 residues. CDR3 bases: TGTGCCAGCAGCCAGGGGACTATACAAGAGACCCAGTACTTC. It codes for CASSQGTIQETQYF.

This clone appeared a few times. The genes are TRBV19 and TRBJ1-1; D may be TRBD1 (6 bases). The germline V gene has CDR1 LNHDA and CDR2 SQIVND (reference sequence). V gave up 5 bases and J gave up 8 bases, with 15 bases separating them. The CDR3 is made up of 13 amino acids. The CDR3 spells CASSAEGGAEAFF. In DNA, the CDR3 is TGTGCCAGTAGTGCGGAGGGGGGGGCGGAAGCTTTCTTT.

The CDR3 DNA follows: TGCGCCAGCAGCTTGCGGACAGATCACTACGAGCAGTACTTC. This translates into CASSLRTDHYEQYF. The V gene is TRBV5-1, the J gene TRBJ2-7; D possibly corresponds to TRBD1 (6 bases). V lost 1 base and J 3 bases, leaving 11 bases between the germline ends. The germline CDR1 and CDR2 sequences are SGHRS and YFSETQ. The CDR3 has 14 residues. Filled out from reference TRBV5-1 and TRBJ2-7, the complete variable domain reads KAGVTQTPRYLIKTRGQQVTLSCSPISGHRSVSWYQQTPGQGLQFLFEYFSETQRNKGNFPGRFSGRQFSNSRSEMNVSTLELGDSALYLCASSLRTDHYEQYFGPGTRLTVT.

The sample holds a few counts of this clone. The chain is built from TRBV4-3 and TRBJ1-5; a weak D match, TRBD1 (5 bases). Deletions cut 0 bases from V and 3 bases from J, with 9 bases between. The CDR3 is 15 amino acids. The germline V gene has CDR1 LGHNA and CDR2 YSLEER. CDR3 protein: CASSQDRVYNQPQHF. The CDR3 DNA is TGCGCCAGCAGCCAAGACAGGGTTTACAATCAGCCCCAGCATTTT.

The chain employs TRBV5-4 and TRBJ2-1, with 7 positions matching TRBD1. V was pared by 0 bases and J by 4 bases, with 7 bases of the junction left unmatched. The V gene's germline CDR1 is SGHNT and CDR2 YYREEE (reference sequence). The CDR3 spans 16 residues. CDR3 sequence: CASSLVRGQGYNEQFF. CDR3 sequence (DNA): TGTGCCAGCAGCTTGGTTAGGGGGCAGGGGTACAATGAGCAGTTCTTC.

The chain recombines TRBV29-1 with TRBJ1-2; D is unresolved. The germline gives CDR1 SQVTM, CDR2 ANQGSEA. The CDR3 is 15 residues long. Trimming removed 0 bases from V and 0 bases from J, with 11 bases in between. CDR3 in DNA: TGCAGCGTTGAAGATCAAGCGGGTACTAACTATGGCTACACCTTC. Protein product: CSVEDQAGTNYGYTF. The variable domain in full, completed from reference TRBV29-1 and TRBJ1-2, reads SAVISQKPSRDICQRGTSLTIQCQVDSQVTMMFWYRQQPGQSLTLIATANQGSEATYESGFVIDKFPISRPNLTFSTLTVSNMSPEDSSIYLCSVEDQAGTNYGYTFGSGTRLTVV.

This clone was counted once. The DNA for the CDR3 is TGTGCCAGCAGCTTAGGGACACTAGCGGGAGGGCCTTACAATGAGCAGTTCTTC. This gives the protein CASSLGTLAGGPYNEQFF. V gene TRBV7-2 combines with J gene TRBJ2-1; 13 nucleotides agree with TRBD2. Germline values: CDR1 SGHTA, CDR2 FQGNSA. This CDR3 comprises 18 residues. J lost 4 bases, V lost 1 base, and 7 bases had no gene match.

This clone has only a few counts. V usage is TRBV27 and J usage is TRBJ2-7; possible D gene TRBD2, 5 bases. This CDR3 is built from 14 residues. Germline V lookup: CDR1 MNHEY, CDR2 SMNVEV (reference sequence). V lost 7 bases and J lost 4, with 17 bases in between. The CDR3 bases are TGTGCCAGCACTGCGGAGCCTCGGGGATACGAGCAGTACTTC. Translation: CASTAEPRGYEQYF.

This clone was counted only a few times. This sequence joins TRBV9 and TRBJ2-1; 9 bases are a match to TRBD2. Germline CDR1 SGDLS, CDR2 YYNGEE. The CDR3 length is 15 residues. V lost 3 bases to trimming and J lost 5 bases; unmatched junction nucleotides: 6. The CDR3 region is CASSDTSGFDNEQFF. The CDR3 nucleotides read TGTGCCAGCAGCGATACTAGCGGGTTTGACAATGAGCAGTTCTTC.

This clone was counted between two and nine times. This rearrangement joins TRBV19 to TRBJ1-5; 8 positions match TRBD1. Germline V gene data show CDR1 as LNHDA and CDR2 as SQIVND (reference sequence). The V and J ends lost 5 bases and 3 bases, in that order; junction bases with no gene match: 6. This CDR3 is built from 15 residues. CDR3 in amino acids: CASSLRDRFNQPQHF. CDR3 in DNA: TGTGCCAGTAGTCTCCGGGACAGGTTCAATCAGCCCCAGCATTTT.

V gene TRBV30 combines with J gene TRBJ2-1, with 7 nucleotides matching TRBD1. V was pared by 4 bases and J by 2 bases, with 8 bases of the junction left unmatched. This CDR3 has 15 amino acids. Germline V lookup: CDR1 GTSNPN, CDR2 SVGIG (reference sequence). The CDR3 reads CAWIGQVAAYNEQFF. The CDR3 nucleotides are TGTGCCTGGATTGGACAGGTTGCTGCCTACAATGAGCAGTTCTTC.

Comment on this clone: Sequence at one end of the junction differs from germline and may be a read error. The chain combines TRBV29-1 with TRBJ1-5; TRBD1 matches at 9 bases. Germline V lookup: CDR1 SQVTM, CDR2 ANQGSEA. This CDR3 is 13 amino acids long. In nucleotides, the CDR3 is TGCAACGTTGGGACAGGGTATCATCAGCCCCAGCATTTT. This translates into CNVGTGYHQPQHF.

This clone was detected only a few times. V is TRBV7-9 and J is TRBJ1-1, with TRBD1 matching over 10 bases. V lost 5 bases to trimming and J lost 5 bases; unmatched junction nucleotides: 5. This CDR3 contains 14 residues. The germline gives CDR1 SEHNR, CDR2 FQNEAQ (reference sequence). CDR3 nucleotides: TGTGCCAGCAGCCGGGACAGGGGAAGTACTGAAGCTTTCTTT. This encodes CASSRDRGSTEAFF.

This clone was detected only once. The genes are TRBV6-5 and TRBJ2-5, with D uncertain. This CDR3 spans 14 amino acids. Germline V gives CDR1 MNHEY, CDR2 SVGAGI. The V gene lost 2 bases and the J gene lost 1 base, with 8 bases spanning the gap. The CDR3 spells CASSYGGSQETQYF. The CDR3 region has the DNA TGTGCCAGCAGTTACGGTGGCAGCCAAGAGACCCAGTACTTC.

This clone was counted only a few times. The V and J genes are TRBV29-1 and TRBJ1-1, with D tentatively TRBD1 (5 bases). There are 15 residues in the CDR3. V was shortened by 7 bases and J by 4 bases, with 22 bases between the two germline ends. Germline loops: CDR1 SQVTM, CDR2 ANQGSEA. The CDR3 bases are TGCAGCGCGGGGAGGCAGGGTGGTCTGAGCACTGAAGCTTTCTTT. The encoded protein is CSAGRQGGLSTEAFF.

This clone has only a few counts. This chain joins TRBV2 and TRBJ2-7, with TRBD1 identical over 10 bases. CDR3 length: 15 amino acids. Trimming cost V 6 bases and J 4 bases; bases outside gene matches: 9. CDR1 and CDR2 (germline): SNHLY, FYNNEI. The CDR3 here is CASRWDRGLIYEQYF. CDR3 bases: TGTGCCAGCAGGTGGGACAGGGGATTAATATACGAGCAGTACTTC.

This clone has only a few counts. The chain recombines TRBV25-1 with TRBJ2-1, with D maybe TRBD2 (6 bases). CDR3 length equals 15 residues. V was trimmed by 1 base and J by 2 bases, leaving 9 bases between them. The germline V gene has CDR1 MGHDK and CDR2 SYGVNS. The CDR3 DNA sequence: TGTGCCAGCAGTGAATCCGGGGGACCCTACAATGAGCAGTTCTTC. Its translation is CASSESGGPYNEQFF.

Turning to this clone: The sample has other DNA sequences that encode this CDR3 too. The chain couples TRBV9 to TRBJ1-5; TRBD1 matches 8 bases. CDR1 and CDR2 from the germline V gene are SGDLS and YYNGEE. This CDR3 is 14 amino acids long. V lost 2 bases and J lost 4; bases outside the gene matches: 2. Written as DNA, the CDR3 is TGTGCCAGCAGCGTTACAGGGGGGAATCAGCCCCAGCATTTT. Its protein is CASSVTGGNQPQHF.

In DNA form, the CDR3 reads TGTGCCAGCAGTTACGGAGGGAATGGGGCCAACGTCCTGACTTTC. It encodes CASSYGGNGANVLTF. The chain couples TRBV6-5 to TRBJ2-6, with D possibly matching TRBD2 (6 bases). This CDR3 is built from 15 residues. Between the trimmed V and J ends, which lost 2 bases and 3 bases, there was a span of 8 bases. Germline CDR1 and CDR2: MNHEY and SVGAGI.

In this sample, this clone turned up a few times. The rearrangement uses TRBV7-9 and TRBJ2-7; 8 bases match TRBD1. Germline V CDR1 and CDR2: SEHNR, FQNEAQ (reference sequence). The CDR3 extends over 15 amino acids. V shed 4 bases, J shed 6 bases, and the junction held 11 bases outside the gene matches. The CDR3 nucleotides read TGTGCCAGCAGCTCATTAGGGACAGGCTTTGCCGAGCAGTACTTC. It codes for CASSSLGTGFAEQYF.

The V call is TRBV19, the J call TRBJ2-1, with 14 bases lining up with TRBD2. Germline V gene sequence: CDR1 LNHDA, CDR2 SQIVND (reference sequence). Trimming at V came to 0 bases and at J to 7 bases, leaving 8 bases not matched to a gene. This CDR3 is built from 18 residues. The CDR3 DNA sequence: TGTGCCAGTAGTATAGATGGCCCCGGACTAGCGGGAGGAAATGAGCAGTTCTTC. Translating it yields CASSIDGPGLAGGNEQFF.

This clone was seen only a few times. The chain joins TRBV7-2 to TRBJ1-2; 7 nucleotides line up with TRBD1. Germline V gene lookup returns CDR1 SGHTA and CDR2 FQGNSA. J gave up 7 bases and V 4 bases, and 9 bases lay outside the gene matches. This CDR3 contains 14 residues. The CDR3 protein is CASSSIGGIGGYTF. The CDR3 coding sequence is TGTGCCAGCAGCTCGATAGGGGGCATTGGTGGCTACACCTTC.